The clone carrying this T cell receptor beta chain was picked up many times. The antigen remains undetermined. For TCR beta, libraries came from iRepertoire HTBI primers and Arm-PCR of CDR3 regions. Each CDR3 protein is one row after TCRdb ran MiXCR on the multiplex PCR reads. The repertoire consists of roughly 450,000 distinct CDR3 sequences, with approximately 23% occurring once and the leading ten covering around 13%. The V and J ends lost 6 bases and 3 bases, in that order; junction bases with no gene match: 7. The germline V gene has CDR1 SGHTA and CDR2 FQGNSA. This CDR3 contains 15 residues. This entry is derived from a study of regulatory T cells in long-lasting Graves disease. Study results and caveats: Persistent disease was characterized by preferential usage of TRBV28, TRBJ1-2 and TRBJ2-5.

The time point denotes: persistent/refractory GD, antithyroid drugs over 5 years with positive TRAb. PBMC-derived RNA was used for the TCR library. The TCR sequence derives from a female donor with Graves disease. V usage is TRBV7-2 and J usage is TRBJ2-7; 11 nucleotides agree with TRBD1. The source was peripheral blood mononuclear cells (PBMCs), collected when the disease was refractory, from a patient treated with antithyroid drugs. CDR3 amino acids: CASRLSGTGGYEQYF. CDR3 nucleotide sequence: TGTGCCAGCAGGCTCTCCGGGACAGGGGGCTACGAGCAGTACTTC.